Below, 8 T cell receptor beta chains from the same sample are listed, as sequenced in a study of blood T cell repertoires in COVID-19. Repertoires were generated with immunoSEQ multiplex PCR, while TCRdb's copy carries only in-frame clones and drops some. The sample consists of more than 150,000 clones, more than 90% of them appearing once. Sequencing was done on a sample of peripheral blood. These receptors came from a man aged 45 to 65 with acute or convalescent COVID-19.

The rearrangement uses TRBV23-1 and TRBJ1-1, with 7 nucleotides matching TRBD1. TRBV23-1 is noted as an ORF with a role that remains uncertain. The V and J ends lost 3 bases and 4 bases, in that order; junction bases with no gene match: 5. This CDR3 has 14 residues. Written as DNA, the CDR3 is TGCGCCAGCAGTCAGCGAAACAGGGGCACTGAAGCTTTCTTT. Residues: CASSQRNRGTEAFF.

Comment on this clone: Mismatch with germline at one junction end may stem from a read error. The chain has TRBV2 and TRBJ1-2, with 7 bases fitting TRBD1. Germline CDR1 SNHLY, CDR2 FYNNEI. The CDR3 length is 12 residues. The CDR3 DNA sequence: TGTGCCAGCACGGGGGACAGTCCTATCGTCCACTTC. Translating gives CASTGDSPIVHF.

The chain is built from TRBV6-7 and TRBJ2-1, with 7 bases lining up with TRBD2. TRBV6-7 carries the ORF label, with uncertain function. The junction had 6 bases not matched to a gene; V was cut back by 8 bases and J by 5 bases. CDR3 length equals 13 residues. The CDR3: CASRGSGDNEQFF. The CDR3 bases are TGTGCCAGCCGCGGGAGCGGGGACAATGAGCAGTTCTTC.

The CDR3 DNA reads as TGTGCCACCAGCAGAGATCCCAGGACCAGGGACATCTACGAGCAGTACGTC. Its protein is CATSRDPRTRDIYEQYV. This chain connects TRBV15 to TRBJ2-7; D might be TRBD1 (6 bases). V shed 0 bases and J shed 3 bases, with 18 bases lying between them. Germline CDR1 reads LNHNV; CDR2 reads YYDKDF (reference sequence). The CDR3 has 17 amino acids.

As concerns this clone: Other DNA sequences in this sample translate to the same CDR3. This chain uses TRBV3-1 (or the pseudogene TRBV3-2) with TRBJ1-3; D is ambiguous. Germline CDR1 is LGHDT and CDR2 is YNNKEL (reference sequence). The CDR3 has 14 amino acids. V gave up 0 bases and J gave up 0 bases, with 3 bases separating them. CDR3 sequence: CASSQDSSGNTIYF. CDR3 DNA sequence: TGTGCCAGCAGCCAAGACAGCTCTGGAAACACCATATATTTT.

This CDR3 reads CASSRGTGGYAFF. For the CDR3, the DNA is TGTGCCAGCAGTCGCGGGACAGGGGGCTACGCTTTCTTT. The chain is built from TRBV6-6 and TRBJ1-1, with 12 bases matching TRBD1. V was clipped by 5 bases and J by 11 bases; unmatched bases: 6. Germline V CDR1 and CDR2: MNHNY, SVGAGI (reference sequence). The CDR3 is 13 amino acids.

The gene calls are TRBV5-6 and TRBJ2-1; 7 bases agree with TRBD1. The germline CDR1 and CDR2 sequences are SGHDT and YYEEEE. V was clipped by 5 bases and J by 4 bases; unmatched bases: 9. This CDR3 region has 15 residues. This CDR3 reads CASSSTGHPYNEQFF. In DNA, the CDR3 is TGTGCCAGCAGTTCGACAGGGCACCCTTACAATGAGCAGTTCTTC.

This clone has more than one count but fewer than ten. This chain links TRBV3-1 (or the pseudogene TRBV3-2) with TRBJ2-5, with D possibly matching TRBD2 (5 bases). This CDR3 has 13 amino acids. Germline lookup yields CDR1 LGHDT and CDR2 YNNKEL (reference sequence). V was trimmed by 3 bases and J by 4 bases, leaving 9 bases between them. Here the CDR3 reads CASSHLAGETQYF. The CDR3 DNA is TGTGCCAGCAGCCACCTAGCTGGAGAGACCCAGTACTTC.